This paragraph covers one TCR beta chain sequence. From germline, CDR1 is SGHVT and CDR2 SQSDAQ. The V gene lost 4 bases and the J gene lost 3 bases, with 19 bases spanning the gap. The CDR3 runs to 16 residues. The donors, trial participants, received nivolumab, ipilimumab, aspirin, low-dose cyclophosphamide and low-dose radiotherapy. Alpha- and beta-chain coverage of first-strand cDNA came from TRAV- and TRBV-specific primers. PCR amplification of the TCRs was performed with Phusion for approximately 20 PCR cycles, and it relied on a constant-region primer together with a V-primer adapter. TCRdb reprocessed the reads via MiXCR and lists one record per CDR3 protein. The sample holds around 11,000 distinct CDR3 sequences, 50% to 65% seen once. The data stem from a study of low-dose radiotherapy and immunotherapy resistance in tumors. As for the study in general: The study delivered 0.5 Gy per fraction every 2 weeks to Cohort 1, totaling 6.5 Gy. Cohort 2, a group dosed every two weeks at 1 Gy per fraction, received 13 Gy in total over 26 weeks. Every two weeks, cyclophosphamide 200 mg/m2 was infused one day before radiation plus immunotherapy.

This sequence originates from a human donor with advanced metastatic prostate, ovarian, gallbladder or colorectal cancer (not recorded which). This table probably holds off-target reads from a library built for another chain. The chain uses TRBV7-4 and TRBJ2-7; the D call may be TRBD1 or TRBD2 (5 bases each). DNA for the CDR3: TGTGCCAGCAGCTCCGAAGGGACGGAGCTGTTCTACGAGCAGTACTTC. As protein: CASSSEGTELFYEQYF.